This T cell receptor beta chain was recovered during a study of blood T cell repertoires in COVID-19. Across the whole study: Sites across the United States, Italy and Spain contributed samples from acute and convalescent COVID-19.

TCRdb's copy holds only in-frame clones and misses some; the assay was immunoSEQ multiplex PCR. Of 300,000 to 400,000 clones in the sample, roughly 87% are singletons; the top ten hold more than 7.5%. This CDR3 is 16 amino acids long. V was trimmed by 2 bases and J by 3 bases, leaving 13 bases between them. Per the germline V gene, CDR1 is LNHNV and CDR2 is YYDKDF (reference sequence). This TCR was sampled from a man between 25 and 39 years old with COVID-19, enrolled during active disease. Sequencing was carried out using peripheral blood. The gene calls are TRBV15 and TRBJ1-4; D is unclear. CDR3 residues: CATSRKAAAANEKLFF. The CDR3 DNA reads TGTGCCACCAGCAGAAAGGCGGCAGCTGCTAATGAAAAACTGTTTTTT.